This TCR beta chain derives from a study of shared clonotypes between healthy human individuals. Study-wide context: The study drew on a couple of women and a few men aged 18 to 49 as donors.

Profiling relied on immunoSEQ multiplex PCR, and the TCRdb table lists in-frame clones only, not all of them. Among about 2 million clones listed, approximately 94% were seen once. The CDR3 totals 14 residues. With 3 bases removed from V and 3 bases from J, the gap between germline ends came to 9 bases. Looked up from germline, CDR1 is KGHSH and CDR2 is LQKENI. CD8 cells classed as naive were CD45RO-negative and positively selected for CCR7, excluding terminally differentiated effector memory CD45RA+ cells. Donation came from healthy HIV-negative adults that had no recent acute infections or vaccinations. All the donors were Caucasian adults who lived in Nashville, Tennessee.

The TCR sequence derives from a man between 18 and 29 years old in good health. The V gene is TRBV18, the J gene TRBJ2-1; D call uncertain. Source material: naive CD8+ T cells sorted from blood. The CDR3 sequence is CASSPLGDYNEQFF. CDR3 DNA sequence: TGTGCCAGCTCACCCCTCGGAGACTACAATGAGCAGTTCTTC.